This T cell receptor beta chain is from a study of blood T cells in healthy people across ages. Extraction yielded at least 5 micrograms of total RNA per sample. Study results and limitations: Naive and antigen-experienced cells could not be conclusively compared, given unsorted PBMCs. Diversity estimates drawn from one million T cells were deemed underestimates. Diversity was higher, and naive CD4+ cells more numerous, in long-lived donors than in aged donors.

As to this clonotype: The antigen remains unidentified.

This CDR3 spans 15 amino acids. The J segment lost 6 bases and the V segment lost 5 bases, leaving 10 bases of the junction unmatched. Per the germline V gene, CDR1 is MNHEY and CDR2 is SMNVEV (reference sequence). Using a J-beta primer mix together with a sample-barcoded 5' primer, a second PCR was run for roughly 6 to 11 cycles. MiXCR, run by TCRdb on the 5' RACE reads, gives a single entry per CDR3 protein. The sample gives fewer than 1 million distinct CDR3 sequences, 40% to 50% of which show up once; roughly 19% is in the top ten. The TCR sequence derives from a man between 60 and 75 years old in good health. The source material was blood. The J gene is TRBJ1-2, the V gene TRBV27; 9 nucleotides align to TRBD1. This chain's CDR3 is CASSAWDRVLDGYTF. DNA of the CDR3: TGTGCCAGCAGTGCCTGGGACAGGGTTTTGGATGGCTACACCTTC.